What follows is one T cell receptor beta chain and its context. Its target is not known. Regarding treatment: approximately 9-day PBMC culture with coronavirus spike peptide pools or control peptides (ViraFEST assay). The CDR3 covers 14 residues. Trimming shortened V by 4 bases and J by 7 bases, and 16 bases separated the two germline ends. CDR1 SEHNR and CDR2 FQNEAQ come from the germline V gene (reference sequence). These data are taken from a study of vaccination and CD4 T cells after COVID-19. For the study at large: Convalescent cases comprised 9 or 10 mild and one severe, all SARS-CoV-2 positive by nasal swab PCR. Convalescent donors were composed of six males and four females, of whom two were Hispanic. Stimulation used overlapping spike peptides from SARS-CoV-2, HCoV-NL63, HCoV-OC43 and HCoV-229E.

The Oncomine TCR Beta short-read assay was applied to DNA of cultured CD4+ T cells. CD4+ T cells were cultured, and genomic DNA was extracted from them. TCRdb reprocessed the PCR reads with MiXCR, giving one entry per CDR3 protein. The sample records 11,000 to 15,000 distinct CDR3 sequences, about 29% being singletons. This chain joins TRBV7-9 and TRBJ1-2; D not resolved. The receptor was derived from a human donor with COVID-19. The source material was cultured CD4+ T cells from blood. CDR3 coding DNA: TGTGCCAGCAGCTCGAGCGCGGCGGGCCGTGGCTACACCTTC. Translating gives CASSSSAAGRGYTF. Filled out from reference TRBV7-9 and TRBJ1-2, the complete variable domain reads DTGVSQNPRHKITKRGQNVTFRCDPISEHNRLYWYRQTLGQGPEFLTYFQNEAQLEKSRLLSDRFSAERPKGSFSTLEIQRTEQGDSAMYLCASSSSAAGRGYTFGSGTRLTVV.